The sequence of this T cell receptor beta chain was determined in a study of blood T cells in healthy people across ages. Study-wide results and limits: For the donors, CMV status was unknown and possibly confounded expanded clonotype changes.

This CDR3 has 15 residues. It was with a sample-barcoded 5' primer and a J-beta primer mix that a second PCR of about 7 to 12 cycles was run. One entry per CDR3 protein, called by TCRdb with MiXCR from the 5' RACE reads. The sample holds about 720,000 distinct CDR3 sequences, around a fifth seen once. Regarding this clonotype: Antigen specificity is unknown.

This chain connects TRBV21-1 to TRBJ1-2. TRBV21-1 is a listed pseudogene. The clonotype was recovered from a man aged 65 to 85 in good health. The specimen was blood. As DNA, the CDR3 is TGTGCCAGCGGCAAAGGCCGCGGGAGGAACTATGGCTACACCTTC. It is translated as CASGKGRGRNYGYTF.